These 17 T cell receptor beta chains were all obtained from the same sample, sequenced in a study of blood T cell repertoires in COVID-19. TCRdb's table, derived via immunoSEQ multiplex PCR, lists solely in-frame clones and lacks some. The sample lists about 120,000 clones; 70% to 80% were seen once. Sequencing was performed on peripheral blood. Source of these receptors: a human donor in a cohort sampled during active COVID-19.

This chain joins TRBV6-1 and TRBJ1-1; D uncertain. The CDR3 is 14 amino acids. V lost 3 bases and J lost 1, with 9 bases in between. Germline V gene data show CDR1 as MNHNS and CDR2 as SASEGT. The CDR3 DNA reads as TGTGCCAGCAGTGACGGGAGGAGGAACACTGAAGCTTTCTTT. The encoded protein is CASSDGRRNTEAFF.

The V gene is TRBV18, the J gene TRBJ2-7; TRBD2 is a possible D gene (6 bases). CDR3 length: 14 amino acids. CDR1 and CDR2 from the germline V gene are KGHSH and LQKENI. Trimming shortened V by 3 bases and J by 7 bases, and 16 bases separated the two germline ends. Here the CDR3 reads CASSPGTGVREQYF. For the CDR3, the DNA is TGTGCCAGCTCACCGGGTACGGGGGTTCGGGAGCAGTACTTC.

This clone has just a few counts. V gene TRBV20-1 combines with J gene TRBJ1-2, with 7 bases aligning to TRBD1. The CDR3 covers 13 residues. The trim removed 5 bases at V and 5 bases at J, leaving 8 bases unmatched. The germline CDR1 and CDR2 sequences are DFQATT and SNEGSKA (reference sequence). CDR3 in DNA: TGCAGTGCTGGTGGGGACAGAGTATATGGCTACACCTTC. This codes for CSAGGDRVYGYTF.

The V and J genes are TRBV5-1 and TRBJ2-3; D gene unclear. Per the germline V gene, CDR1 is SGHRS and CDR2 is YFSETQ. The CDR3 loop spans 14 amino acids. V was pared by 1 base and J by 0 bases, with 6 bases between. The CDR3 DNA follows: TGCGCCAGCAGCTTGTCACAGAGCACAGATACGCAGTATTTT. Protein product: CASSLSQSTDTQYF.

J is TRBJ2-7 and V is TRBV7-2; 9 nucleotides agree with TRBD1. The ends lost 5 bases at V and 5 bases at J; junction bases unmatched: 7. Germline CDR1 and CDR2: SGHTA and FQGNSA. CDR3 length: 14 amino acids. The CDR3 loop reads CASSVGTGYNEQYF. CDR3 sequence (DNA): TGTGCCAGCAGCGTCGGGACAGGGTACAACGAGCAGTACTTC.

The table lists this clone with a few counts. The chain combines TRBV2 with TRBJ1-1; D call uncertain. Trimming pared 7 bases from V and 5 bases from J, leaving 17 bases between. Germline V gene sequence: CDR1 SNHLY, CDR2 FYNNEI. This CDR3 region has 14 residues. The CDR3 DNA is TGTGCCAGCACCGAACGGGGTGTTAGGACTGAAGCTTTCTTT. Amino acid sequence: CASTERGVRTEAFF. Together with reference TRBV2 and TRBJ1-1, the CDR3 gives the full variable domain: EPEVTQTPSHQVTQMGQEVILRCVPISNHLYFYWYRQILGQKVEFLVSFYNNEISEKSEIFDDQFSVERPDGSNFTLKIRSTKLEDSAMYFCASTERGVRTEAFFGQGTRLTVV.

The chain links TRBV2 to TRBJ2-7; the match to TRBD1 covers 7 bases. V dropped 2 bases and J dropped 2; count of bases not matched to a gene: 3. The CDR3 runs to 14 residues. The germline V gene encodes CDR1 SNHLY and CDR2 FYNNEI. The CDR3 region has the DNA TGTGCCAGCAGTGAAACAGGGGATGCCTACGAGCAGTACTTC. This gives the protein CASSETGDAYEQYF.

The chain couples TRBV19 to TRBJ1-1; no reliable D call. Trimming shortened V by 5 bases and J by 0 bases, and 7 bases separated the two germline ends. Germline CDR1 is LNHDA and CDR2 is SQIVND (reference sequence). The CDR3 consists of 13 residues. CDR3 sequence: CASSPYMNTEAFF. In DNA form, the CDR3 reads TGTGCCAGTAGTCCGTACATGAACACTGAAGCTTTCTTT.

The chain has TRBV7-9 and TRBJ2-5; tentative D call: TRBD1 (6 bases). This CDR3 has 15 amino acids. The germline V gene encodes CDR1 SEHNR and CDR2 FQNEAQ (reference sequence). The V gene lost 2 bases and the J gene lost 5 bases, with 15 bases spanning the gap. Here the CDR3 DNA reads TGTGCCAGCAGCTTACAGGCAGGGGTCGGGGAGACCCAGTACTTC. It encodes CASSLQAGVGETQYF.

This clone was counted a single time. The V gene is TRBV11-2, the J gene TRBJ1-6; possible D gene TRBD1, 5 bases. The V gene lost 5 bases and the J gene lost 7 bases, with 6 bases spanning the gap. Germline V gives CDR1 SGHAT, CDR2 FQNNGV. The CDR3 extends over 12 amino acids. CDR3 DNA: TGTGCCAGCAGCAGGGGAAATTCACCCCTCCACTTT. Its translation: CASSRGNSPLHF.

The rearrangement uses TRBV27 and TRBJ2-7, with 10 bases lining up with TRBD1. The germline V gene has CDR1 MNHEY and CDR2 SMNVEV (reference sequence). V trimming: 4 bases; J trimming: 2 bases; junction bases outside the gene matches: 5. This CDR3 contains 15 residues. In nucleotides, the CDR3 is TGTGCCAGCAGTTCCCCCGGGACAGGGGCCTACGAGCAGTACTTC. This translates into CASSSPGTGAYEQYF.

The rearrangement links TRBV7-9 to TRBJ2-3; D may be TRBD2 (5 bases). The CDR3 is made up of 13 amino acids. Germline V CDR1 and CDR2: SEHNR, FQNEAQ (reference sequence). The CDR3 here is CAMRRALTDTQYF. The DNA of the CDR3 is TGTGCGATGAGGCGGGCCCTCACAGATACGCAGTATTTT.

The chain has TRBV6-5 and TRBJ1-1; TRBD1 aligns across 9 bases. Germline CDR1 MNHEY, CDR2 SVGAGI. The CDR3 has 12 residues. J gave up 8 bases and V 6 bases, and 4 bases lay outside the gene matches. CDR3 region: CASRDRGTEAFF. The CDR3 bases are TGTGCCAGCAGGGACAGGGGTACCGAAGCTTTCTTT.

This clone was seen a few times. The rearrangement links TRBV3-1 (or the pseudogene TRBV3-2) to TRBJ2-5, with D unresolved. V was shortened by 0 bases and J by 5 bases, with 7 bases between the two germline ends. The CDR3 extends over 13 amino acids. Germline CDR1 reads LGHDT; CDR2 reads YNNKEL (reference sequence). The CDR3 is CASSQEIRETQYF. The CDR3 nucleotides read TGTGCCAGCAGCCAAGAAATCAGGGAGACCCAGTACTTC.

The genes are TRBV7-9 and TRBJ2-7; the D is unclear. CDR3 length: 14 amino acids. Germline-derived CDR1 and CDR2 are SEHNR and FQNEAQ (reference sequence). The V gene lost 5 bases and the J gene lost 7 bases, with 18 bases spanning the gap. DNA of the CDR3: TGTGCCAGCAGCCTCTACGATGCCCTTCGGGAGCAGTACTTC. It is translated as CASSLYDALREQYF.

This clone showed up just a few times. This sequence joins TRBV30 and TRBJ1-5; tentative D call: TRBD1 (5 bases). The germline CDR1 and CDR2 sequences are GTSNPN and SVGIG (reference sequence). Between the trimmed V and J ends, which lost 2 bases and 1 base, there was a span of 15 bases. This CDR3 contains 16 residues. CDR3 nucleotides: TGTGCCTGGAGTCCCCCTGGAGGGGACAGCAATCAGCCCCAGCATTTT. Translating gives CAWSPPGGDSNQPQHF.

This clone was detected only a few times. V gene TRBV14 combines with J gene TRBJ2-7, with 7 bases aligning to TRBD2. This CDR3 has 15 residues. With V trimmed by 4 bases and J by 5 bases, 11 bases remained unmatched. CDR1 and CDR2 from the germline V gene are SGHDN and FVKESK. CDR3 nucleotides: TGTGCCAGCAGCCCAAGGGTGCGGGGGACTGACGAGCAGTACTTC. Its translation is CASSPRVRGTDEQYF. Full variable domain (rest looked up from reference TRBV14 and TRBJ2-7): EAGVTQFPSHSVIEKGQTVTLRCDPISGHDNLYWYRRVMGKEIKFLLHFVKESKQDESGMPNNRFLAERTGGTYSTLKVQPAELEDSGVYFCASSPRVRGTDEQYFGPGTRLTVT.